These T cell receptor beta chains were read from a single sample in a study of cytomegalovirus exposure and HLA in healthy donors. Assay used: immunoSEQ multiplex PCR; TCRdb lists only in-frame clones, some missing. Altogether approximately 100,000 clones are present, about 80% being singletons, with the ten largest covering around 5%. Specimen: PBMCs. The receptors were sampled from a female donor in good health and CMV-seropositive. Both conserved end residues are part of each CDR3. A D gene is named only where the DNA matches it firmly. Clone size, where shown, is once, few, many, or a class for clones that have expanded.

D gene: TRBD2; V gene: TRBV7-2; clone size: .; J gene: TRBJ2-1; CDR3 DNA: TGTGCCAGCAGCTTACAGGGGACTAGCGGGATTAGTGAGCAGTTCTTC; CDR3 protein: CASSLQGTSGISEQFF
D gene: .; V gene: TRBV7-3; clone size: .; J gene: TRBJ2-3; CDR3 DNA: TGTGCCAGCGCCAGGGCCGGTAAAGATACGCAGTATTTT; CDR3 protein: CASARAGKDTQYF
D gene: .; V gene: TRBV11-2; clone size: .; J gene: TRBJ1-1; CDR3 DNA: TGTGCCAGCAGCTCGACAGGGAACACTGAAGCTTTCTTT; CDR3 protein: CASSSTGNTEAFF
D gene: .; V gene: TRBV9; clone size: .; J gene: TRBJ1-2; CDR3 DNA: TGTGCCAGCAGCGTAGGGGCCTCCCTAACAAACGACTATGGCTACACCTTC; CDR3 protein: CASSVGASLTNDYGYTF
D gene: .; V gene: TRBV7-7; clone size: .; J gene: TRBJ1-1; CDR3 DNA: TGTGCTAGCAGCTTCGCTACGAACACTGAAGCTTTCTTT; CDR3 protein: CASSFATNTEAFF
D gene: .; V gene: TRBV6-1; clone size: .; J gene: TRBJ1-2; CDR3 DNA: TGTGCCAGCAAGCCTGGAGGGACGGAGGCCCGTGGCTACACCTTC; CDR3 protein: CASKPGGTEARGYTF
D gene: TRBD2; V gene: TRBV5-4; clone size: once; J gene: TRBJ2-3; CDR3 DNA: TGTGCCAGCAGCTGGACTTGGGGGGGAGGGGGCACAGATACGCAGTATTTT; CDR3 protein: CASSWTWGGGGTDTQYF
D gene: .; V gene: TRBV18; clone size: .; J gene: TRBJ1-1; CDR3 DNA: TGTGCCAGCTCACCACGGGCGGGTCTTGCGTACACTGAAGCTTTCTTT; CDR3 protein: CASSPRAGLAYTEAFF
D gene: .; V gene: TRBV19; clone size: .; J gene: TRBJ1-1; CDR3 DNA: TGTGCCAGTAGTACCTCAGTGGGGAGAAACACTGAAGCTTTCTTT; CDR3 protein: CASSTSVGRNTEAFF
D gene: .; V gene: TRBV7-9; clone size: .; J gene: TRBJ1-3; CDR3 DNA: TGTGCCAGCAGCTTATCGGCAGGAAGCTCTGGAAACACCATATATTTT; CDR3 protein: CASSLSAGSSGNTIYF
D gene: .; V gene: TRBV2; clone size: .; J gene: TRBJ2-3; CDR3 DNA: TGTGCCAGCCAATTGCCGCCAGGGCCAGATACGCAGTATTTT; CDR3 protein: CASQLPPGPDTQYF
D gene: TRBD1; V gene: TRBV29-1; clone size: once; J gene: TRBJ1-4; CDR3 DNA: TGCAGCGTTGCCAAGACAGGGAGTAATGAAAAACTGTTTTTT; CDR3 protein: CSVAKTGSNEKLFF
D gene: TRBD1; V gene: TRBV11-2; clone size: few; J gene: TRBJ2-7; CDR3 DNA: TGTGCCAGCAATAAGGGGGCGAGTATCTACGAGCAGTACTTC; CDR3 protein: CASNKGASIYEQYF
D gene: .; V gene: TRBV2; clone size: .; J gene: TRBJ2-5; CDR3 DNA: TGTGCCAGCAGTCGAAGTTACAGGGAGACCCAGTACTTC; CDR3 protein: CASSRSYRETQYF
D gene: .; V gene: TRBV30; clone size: .; J gene: TRBJ1-2; CDR3 DNA: TGTGCCTGGGGTGGCCTCGGGGGGAACTATGGCTACACCTTC; CDR3 protein: CAWGGLGGNYGYTF
D gene: .; V gene: TRBV15; clone size: .; J gene: TRBJ2-7; CDR3 DNA: TGTGCCACCAGGAGTCTCCGGAGCTCCTACGAGCAGTACTTC; CDR3 protein: CATRSLRSSYEQYF
D gene: .; V gene: TRBV5-1; clone size: .; J gene: TRBJ1-1; CDR3 DNA: TGCGCCAGCAGCTTGGCAATAGGTGGACAGATGAACACTGAAGCTTTCTTT; CDR3 protein: CASSLAIGGQMNTEAFF
D gene: .; V gene: TRBV6-1; clone size: .; J gene: TRBJ1-3; CDR3 DNA: TGTGCCAGCAGTGAACTGGGCAGTTACGGAAACACCATATATTTT; CDR3 protein: CASSELGSYGNTIYF
D gene: .; V gene: TRBV4-3; clone size: .; J gene: TRBJ2-7; CDR3 DNA: TGCGCCAGCAGCCAAGAGCTTTTCAGTAACGAGCAGTACTTC; CDR3 protein: CASSQELFSNEQYF
D gene: .; V gene: TRBV5-1; clone size: .; J gene: TRBJ1-5; CDR3 DNA: TGCGCCAGCAGTCCCGAGGGAACTCAGCCCCAGCATTTT; CDR3 protein: CASSPEGTQPQHF
D gene: .; V gene: TRBV4-1; clone size: .; J gene: TRBJ2-6; CDR3 DNA: TGCGCCAGCAGCCTTAGCTATGCCGCCTCTGGGGCCAACGTCCTGACTTTC; CDR3 protein: CASSLSYAASGANVLTF
D gene: .; V gene: TRBV6-1; clone size: .; J gene: TRBJ2-3; CDR3 DNA: TGTGCCAGCAGCCCAGCGGAGCGCCTCACAGATACGCAGTATTTT; CDR3 protein: CASSPAERLTDTQYF
D gene: .; V gene: TRBV2; clone size: .; J gene: TRBJ1-5; CDR3 DNA: TGTGCCAGCAGTGGGGTAGGGGGGGCAGTTCAGCCCCAGCATTTT; CDR3 protein: CASSGVGGAVQPQHF
D gene: TRBD1; V gene: TRBV2; clone size: .; J gene: TRBJ1-2; CDR3 DNA: TGTGCCAGCAGTGAAACGACAGGGGACTATGGCTACACCTTC; CDR3 protein: CASSETTGDYGYTF
D gene: TRBD1; V gene: TRBV11-2; clone size: .; J gene: TRBJ1-4; CDR3 DNA: TGTGCCAGCAGCCATAACGACAGGGTAAATGAAAAACTGTTTTTT; CDR3 protein: CASSHNDRVNEKLFF
D gene: .; V gene: TRBV30; clone size: .; J gene: TRBJ1-5; CDR3 DNA: TGTGCCTGGAGTTGGGGCACAAGAGGCAATCAGCCCCAGCATTTT; CDR3 protein: CAWSWGTRGNQPQHF
D gene: .; V gene: TRBV6-4; clone size: once; J gene: TRBJ2-3; CDR3 DNA: TGTGCCAGCAGCCAACAGACCGACACAGATACGCAGTATTTT; CDR3 protein: CASSQQTDTDTQYF
D gene: .; V gene: TRBV19; clone size: .; J gene: TRBJ1-3; CDR3 DNA: TGTGCCAGTAGTCCCCAGATCTCTGGAAACACCATATATTTT; CDR3 protein: CASSPQISGNTIYF
D gene: TRBD1; V gene: TRBV10-2; clone size: .; J gene: TRBJ2-5; CDR3 DNA: TGCGCCAGCAGTAAACAAGGACAGGGGGCATCGGAGACCCAGTACTTC; CDR3 protein: CASSKQGQGASETQYF
D gene: TRBD2; V gene: TRBV18; clone size: .; J gene: TRBJ2-5; CDR3 DNA: TGTGCCAGCTCCCAGGGACTACAAGAGACCCAGTACTTC; CDR3 protein: CASSQGLQETQYF
D gene: .; V gene: TRBV2; clone size: .; J gene: TRBJ2-7; CDR3 DNA: TGTGCCAGCAGTGCCCTCCGGCGGGGTGGTTCCTACGAGCAGTACTTC; CDR3 protein: CASSALRRGGSYEQYF
D gene: .; V gene: TRBV5-1; clone size: .; J gene: TRBJ2-1; CDR3 DNA: TGCGCCAGCAGCTTGATTACCCAGGGAGTCGGGGGCAATGAGCAGTTCTTC; CDR3 protein: CASSLITQGVGGNEQFF
D gene: TRBD1; V gene: TRBV18; clone size: .; J gene: TRBJ2-2; CDR3 DNA: TGTGCCAGCTCACCAGCGGGACAGGCGAACACCGGGGAGCTGTTTTTT; CDR3 protein: CASSPAGQANTGELFF
D gene: .; V gene: TRBV18; clone size: .; J gene: TRBJ1-6; CDR3 DNA: TGTGCCAGCTCAGCAGGGGCTAACAATTCACCCCTCCACTTT; CDR3 protein: CASSAGANNSPLHF
D gene: .; V gene: TRBV4-2; clone size: .; J gene: TRBJ1-4; CDR3 DNA: TGTGCCAGCAGCCATGCCCACATGGATGAAAAACTGTTTTTT; CDR3 protein: CASSHAHMDEKLFF
D gene: .; V gene: TRBV4-1; clone size: .; J gene: TRBJ2-1; CDR3 DNA: TGCGCCAGCAGCCAAGATCAAGCCGGCTCCTACAATGAGCAGTTCTTC; CDR3 protein: CASSQDQAGSYNEQFF
D gene: .; V gene: TRBV19; clone size: few; J gene: TRBJ2-1; CDR3 DNA: TGTGCCAGTAGTTCCGGGACCTACAATGAGCAGTTCTTC; CDR3 protein: CASSSGTYNEQFF
D gene: TRBD2; V gene: TRBV7-2; clone size: .; J gene: TRBJ2-3; CDR3 DNA: TGTGCCAGCAGCGATAGCGGGGACTCAGATACGCAGTATTTT; CDR3 protein: CASSDSGDSDTQYF
D gene: TRBD2; V gene: TRBV30; clone size: .; J gene: TRBJ2-1; CDR3 DNA: TGTGCCTGGGGTTCTGCCGCGGGGGGGCCTTATGAGCAGTTCTTC; CDR3 protein: CAWGSAAGGPYEQFF
D gene: .; V gene: TRBV19; clone size: .; J gene: TRBJ1-1; CDR3 DNA: TGTGCCAGTAGTACAGTTTTAGGGGCCACTGAAGCTTTCTTT; CDR3 protein: CASSTVLGATEAFF
D gene: .; V gene: TRBV19; clone size: once; J gene: TRBJ1-5; CDR3 DNA: TGTGCCAGTAGTATAGATCAGGCGGGCGATCAGCCCCAGCATTTT; CDR3 protein: CASSIDQAGDQPQHF
D gene: .; V gene: TRBV19; clone size: .; J gene: TRBJ1-5; CDR3 DNA: TGTGCCAGTAGTATAGAAAGGGGAACGTGGGGCGATCAGCCCCAGCATTTT; CDR3 protein: CASSIERGTWGDQPQHF
D gene: .; V gene: TRBV7-2; clone size: .; J gene: TRBJ1-1; CDR3 DNA: TGTGCCAGCAGCGACCTCCGGGGGGGGTCCACTGAAGCTTTCTTT; CDR3 protein: CASSDLRGGSTEAFF